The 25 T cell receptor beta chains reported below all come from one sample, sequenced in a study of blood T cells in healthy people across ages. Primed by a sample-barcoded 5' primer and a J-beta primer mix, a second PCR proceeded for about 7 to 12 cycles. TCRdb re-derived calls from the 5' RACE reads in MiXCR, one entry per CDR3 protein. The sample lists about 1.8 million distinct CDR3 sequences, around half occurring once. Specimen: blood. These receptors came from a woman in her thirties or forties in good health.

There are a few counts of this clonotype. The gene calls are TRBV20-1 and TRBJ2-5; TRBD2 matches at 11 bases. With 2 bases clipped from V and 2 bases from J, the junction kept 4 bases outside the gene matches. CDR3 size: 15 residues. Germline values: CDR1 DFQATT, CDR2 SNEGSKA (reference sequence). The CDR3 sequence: CSARNSGGGQETQYF. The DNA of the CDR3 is TGCAGTGCTAGAAATAGCGGGGGGGGTCAAGAGACCCAGTACTTC.

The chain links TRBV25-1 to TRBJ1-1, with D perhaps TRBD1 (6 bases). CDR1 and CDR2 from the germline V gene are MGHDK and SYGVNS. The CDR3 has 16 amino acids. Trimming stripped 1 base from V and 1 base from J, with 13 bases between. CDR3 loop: CASSESGHYKNTEAFF. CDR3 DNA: TGTGCCAGCAGTGAATCGGGACACTATAAGAACACTGAAGCTTTCTTT. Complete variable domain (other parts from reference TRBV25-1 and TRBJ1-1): EADIYQTPRYLVIGTGKKITLECSQTMGHDKMYWYQQDPGMELHLIHYSYGVNSTEKGDLSSESTVSRIRTEHFPLTLESARPSHTSQYLCASSESGHYKNTEAFFGQGTRLTVV.

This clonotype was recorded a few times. The CDR3 is CASSLTVLNTEAFF. The CDR3, as DNA: TGTGCCAGCAGTTTGACCGTCCTGAACACTGAAGCTTTCTTT. The chain links TRBV6-5 to TRBJ1-1; D is undetermined. This CDR3 comprises 14 residues. V gave up 4 bases and J gave up 0 bases, with 9 bases separating them. The germline V gene has CDR1 MNHEY and CDR2 SVGAGI.

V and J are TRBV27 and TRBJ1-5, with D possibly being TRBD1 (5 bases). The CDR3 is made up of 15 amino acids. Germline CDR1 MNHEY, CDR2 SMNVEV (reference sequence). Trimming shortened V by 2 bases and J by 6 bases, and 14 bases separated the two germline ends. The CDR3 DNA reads TGTGCCAGCAGTTTACTACGGAGGGGTAGTCAGCCCCAGCATTTT. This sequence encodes CASSLLRRGSQPQHF.

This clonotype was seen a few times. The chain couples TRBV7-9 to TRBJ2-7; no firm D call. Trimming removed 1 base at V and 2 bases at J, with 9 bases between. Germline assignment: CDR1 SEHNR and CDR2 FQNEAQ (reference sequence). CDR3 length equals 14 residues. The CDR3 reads CASSLESPPYEQYF. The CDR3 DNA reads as TGTGCCAGCAGCTTAGAAAGCCCCCCCTACGAGCAGTACTTC.

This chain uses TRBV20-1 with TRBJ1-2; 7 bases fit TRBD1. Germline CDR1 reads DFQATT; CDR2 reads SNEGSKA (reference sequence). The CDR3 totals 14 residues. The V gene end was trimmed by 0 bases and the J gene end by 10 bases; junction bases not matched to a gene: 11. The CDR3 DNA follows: TGCAGTGCTAGAGATAGCCAACTAGGGGGCGCCTACACCTTC. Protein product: CSARDSQLGGAYTF.

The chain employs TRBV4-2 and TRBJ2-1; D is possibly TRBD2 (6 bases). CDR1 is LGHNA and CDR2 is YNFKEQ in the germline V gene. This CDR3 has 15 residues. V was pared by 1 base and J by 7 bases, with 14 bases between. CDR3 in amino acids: CASSQVSGRWNEQFF. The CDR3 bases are TGTGCCAGCAGCCAAGTTTCGGGGAGGTGGAATGAGCAGTTCTTC.

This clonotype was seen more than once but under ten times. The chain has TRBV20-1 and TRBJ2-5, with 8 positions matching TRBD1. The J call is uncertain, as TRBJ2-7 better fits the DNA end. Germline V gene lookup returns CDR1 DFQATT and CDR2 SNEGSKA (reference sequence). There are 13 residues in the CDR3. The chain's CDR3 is CSCAGQDSYEQYF. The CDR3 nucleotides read TGCAGTTGCGCGGGACAGGATTCATACGAGCAGTACTTC.

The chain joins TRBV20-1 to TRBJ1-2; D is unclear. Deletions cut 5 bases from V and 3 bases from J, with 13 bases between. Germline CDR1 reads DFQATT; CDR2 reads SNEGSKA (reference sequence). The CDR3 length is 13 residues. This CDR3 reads CSAAVDGDYGYTF. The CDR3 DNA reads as TGCAGTGCTGCCGTGGACGGGGACTATGGCTACACCTTC.

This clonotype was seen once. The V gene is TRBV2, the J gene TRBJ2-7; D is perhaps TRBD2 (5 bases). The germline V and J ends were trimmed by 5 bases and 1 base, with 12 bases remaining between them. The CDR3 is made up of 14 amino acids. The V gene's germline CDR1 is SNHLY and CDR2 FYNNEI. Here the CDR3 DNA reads TGTGCCAGCAGTAAGGAGCGGTTGTCCTACGAGCAGTACTTC. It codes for CASSKERLSYEQYF.

The DNA for the CDR3 is TGCGCCAGCAGCCAAGGAGCCCGCGCTGGACAGGTCCCGGCTCGGCAGTTCTTC. Protein sequence: CASSQGARAGQVPARQFF. This sequence joins TRBV4-1 and TRBJ2-1, with TRBD1 matching 7 bases. The CDR3 has 18 amino acids. V was clipped by 1 base and J by 12 bases; unmatched bases: 21. The germline V gene has CDR1 MGHRA and CDR2 YSYEKL.

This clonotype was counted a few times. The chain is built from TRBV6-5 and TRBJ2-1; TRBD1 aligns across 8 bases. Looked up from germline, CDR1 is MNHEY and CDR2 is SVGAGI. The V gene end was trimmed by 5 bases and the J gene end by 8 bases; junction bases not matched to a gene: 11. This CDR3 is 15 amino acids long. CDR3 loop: CASSDRDRWSDEQFF. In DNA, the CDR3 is TGTGCCAGCAGTGACCGGGACAGGTGGTCCGATGAGCAGTTCTTC.

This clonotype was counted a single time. As DNA, the CDR3 is TGTGCCAGCAGCCCGGGACCAACCTACACCGGGGAGCTGTTTTTT. This sequence encodes CASSPGPTYTGELFF. This chain joins TRBV7-2 and TRBJ2-2; D possibly uses TRBD1 or TRBD2 (5 bases each). In germline, CDR1 is SGHTA, CDR2 FQGNSA. CDR3 length equals 15 residues. Trimming removed 5 bases at V and 3 bases at J, with 13 bases between.

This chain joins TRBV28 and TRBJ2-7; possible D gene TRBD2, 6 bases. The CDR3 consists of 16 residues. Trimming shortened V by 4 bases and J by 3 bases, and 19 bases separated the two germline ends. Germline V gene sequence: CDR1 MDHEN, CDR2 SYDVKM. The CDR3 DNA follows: TGTGCCAGCAGTTCGGATACCGGGACTGCAAACTACGAGCAGTACTTC. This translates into CASSSDTGTANYEQYF.

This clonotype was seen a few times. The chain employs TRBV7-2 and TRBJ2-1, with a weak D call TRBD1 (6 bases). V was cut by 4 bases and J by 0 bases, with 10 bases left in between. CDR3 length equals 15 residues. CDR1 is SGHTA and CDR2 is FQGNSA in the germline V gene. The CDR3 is CASSSSQGSYNEQFF. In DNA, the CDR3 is TGTGCCAGCAGCTCCTCACAGGGCTCCTACAATGAGCAGTTCTTC.

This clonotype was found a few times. CDR3 loop: CASSLEQGAYIQYF. The CDR3, as DNA: TGTGCCAGCAGCTTAGAACAGGGGGCCTACATTCAGTACTTC. This chain joins TRBV11-2 and TRBJ2-7, with TRBD1 matching 9 bases. Near its end, the DNA agrees better with TRBJ2-4, so the J call may be wrong. The germline CDR1 and CDR2 sequences are SGHAT and FQNNGV. The CDR3 has 14 amino acids.

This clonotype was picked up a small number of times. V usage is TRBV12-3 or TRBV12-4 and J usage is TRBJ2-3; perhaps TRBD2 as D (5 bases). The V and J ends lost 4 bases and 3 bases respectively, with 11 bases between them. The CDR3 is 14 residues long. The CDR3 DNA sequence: TGTGCCAGCAGTTCGAGACTAAGAACAGATACGCAGTATTTT. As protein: CASSSRLRTDTQYF.

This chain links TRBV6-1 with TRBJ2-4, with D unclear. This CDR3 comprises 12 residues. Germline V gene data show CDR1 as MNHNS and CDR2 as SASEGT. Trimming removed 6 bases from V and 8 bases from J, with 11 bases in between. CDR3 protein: CASSDSTDIQYF. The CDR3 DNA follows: TGTGCCAGCAGCGACTCCACAGACATTCAGTACTTC.

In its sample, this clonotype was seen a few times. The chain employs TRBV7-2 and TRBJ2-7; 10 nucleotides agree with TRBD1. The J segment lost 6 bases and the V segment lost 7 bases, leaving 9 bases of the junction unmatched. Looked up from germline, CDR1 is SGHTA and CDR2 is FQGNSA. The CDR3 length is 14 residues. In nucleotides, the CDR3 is TGTGCCAGCACCCGGACAGGGGGGGCTAGCGAGCAGTACTTC. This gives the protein CASTRTGGASEQYF.

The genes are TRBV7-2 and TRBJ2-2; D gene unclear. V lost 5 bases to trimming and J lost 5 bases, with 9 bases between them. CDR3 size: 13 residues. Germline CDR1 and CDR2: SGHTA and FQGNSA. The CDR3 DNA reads TGTGCCAGCAGCCTGCCCGAAACCGGGGAGCTGTTTTTT. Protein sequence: CASSLPETGELFF.

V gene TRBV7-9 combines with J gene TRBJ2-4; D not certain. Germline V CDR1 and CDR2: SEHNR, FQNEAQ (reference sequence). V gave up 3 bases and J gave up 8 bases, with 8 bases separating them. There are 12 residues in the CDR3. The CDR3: CASSFPVDIQYF. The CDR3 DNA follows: TGTGCCAGCAGCTTCCCCGTAGACATTCAGTACTTC.

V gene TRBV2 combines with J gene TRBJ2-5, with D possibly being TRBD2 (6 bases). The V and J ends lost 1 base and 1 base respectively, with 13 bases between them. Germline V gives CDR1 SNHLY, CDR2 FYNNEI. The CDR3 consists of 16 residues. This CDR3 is CASSEGLAVPQETQYF. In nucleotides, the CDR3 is TGTGCCAGCAGTGAAGGTTTAGCGGTCCCCCAAGAGACCCAGTACTTC.

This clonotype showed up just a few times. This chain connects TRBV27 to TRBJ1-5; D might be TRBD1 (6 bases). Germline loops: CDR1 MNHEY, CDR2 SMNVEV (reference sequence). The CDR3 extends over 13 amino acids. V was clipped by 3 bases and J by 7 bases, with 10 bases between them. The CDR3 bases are TGTGCCAGCAGTTTGAGGGGGAGGCAGCCCCAGCATTTT. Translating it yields CASSLRGRQPQHF.

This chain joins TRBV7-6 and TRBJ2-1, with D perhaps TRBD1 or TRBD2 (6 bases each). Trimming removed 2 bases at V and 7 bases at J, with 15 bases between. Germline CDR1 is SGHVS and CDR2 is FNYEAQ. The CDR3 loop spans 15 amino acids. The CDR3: CASSLIGGPPNEQFF. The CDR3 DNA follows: TGTGCCAGCAGCTTAATAGGGGGGCCGCCAAATGAGCAGTTCTTC.

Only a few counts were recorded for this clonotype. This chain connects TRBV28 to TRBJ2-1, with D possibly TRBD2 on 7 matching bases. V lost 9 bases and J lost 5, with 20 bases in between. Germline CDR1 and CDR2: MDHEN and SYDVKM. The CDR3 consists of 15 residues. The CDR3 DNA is TGTGCCAGTTCCCTCGGGGGCGGGGGTAACAATGAGCAGTTCTTC. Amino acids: CASSLGGGGNNEQFF.